This T cell receptor beta chain was identified during a study of blood T cell repertoires in COVID-19. The wider study: The origin of the acute and convalescent COVID-19 samples was the United States, Italy and Spain. Nucleic acid was either cDNA or gDNA, and it came from T cells, B-cell-depleted T cells, or PBMCs.

Original methodology: Quantification of nucleated cells was approximated via reference gene primer amplification. Produced via immunoSEQ multiplex PCR; TCRdb's table is partial and in-frame only. V, J and clone size derive from that table, while D and trimming were established from the DNA sequence. The sample has 140,000 or so clones, 81% seen once. Trimming stripped 0 bases from V and 4 bases from J, with 5 bases between. The CDR3 is 13 residues long. Germline loops: CDR1 LNHNV, CDR2 YYDKDF (reference sequence). What was sequenced was peripheral blood. This TCR came from a human donor in a cohort sampled during active COVID-19. The genes are TRBV15 and TRBJ2-3, with no clear D. Here the CDR3 reads CATSRDRADTQYF. The CDR3 DNA is TGTGCCACCAGCAGAGATCGGGCAGATACGCAGTATTTT.